The 23 T cell receptor beta chains given below trace back to one sample, sequenced in a study of somatic mutations in cytotoxic T cells in rheumatoid arthritis (dated by TCRdb to 2016 to 2017). The library was made by the immunoSEQ multiplex PCR assay. In its TCRdb copy, this immuneACCESS table keeps in-frame sequences only and misses some clones. Where compared with another copy, unresolved V genes explain less than half of these, and the others have no known cause. For this sample there are roughly 14,000 clones; just over 90% appear just once. Jointly, the top ten make up about a sixth of the sample. The sequenced sample consisted of CD4+ T cells sorted from blood. The origin of the receptors is an older man with rheumatoid arthritis.

The rearrangement links TRBV7-2 to TRBJ2-1, with D perhaps TRBD2 (5 bases). Per germline, CDR1 SGHTA and CDR2 FQGNSA. V dropped 5 bases and J dropped 4 bases, with 12 bases sitting between them. The CDR3 runs 14 residues. CDR3 DNA: TGTGCCAGCAGCACGGACTCGGGTTACAATGAGCAGTTCTTC. This codes for CASSTDSGYNEQFF.

For the CDR3, the DNA is TGTGCCAGCAGCGTCCGACAGGGCTATGGCTACACCTTC. Translated, it gives CASSVRQGYGYTF. The rearrangement links TRBV11-2 to TRBJ1-2; TRBD1 aligns across 7 bases. V trimming: 5 bases; J trimming: 4 bases; junction bases outside the gene matches: 4. Germline V lookup: CDR1 SGHAT, CDR2 FQNNGV. This CDR3 is 13 amino acids long.

The rearrangement links TRBV5-4 to TRBJ2-1; TRBD1 aligns across 9 bases. The J segment lost 4 bases and the V segment lost 3 bases, leaving 8 bases of the junction unmatched. The CDR3 length is 16 residues. Germline V lookup: CDR1 SGHNT, CDR2 YYREEE (reference sequence). The CDR3 coding sequence is TGTGCCAGCAGCTCATTAAACAGGGGGCGATACAATGAGCAGTTCTTC. This encodes CASSSLNRGRYNEQFF.

The V and J genes are TRBV5-1 and TRBJ2-5; 9 bases agree with TRBD2. Germline loops: CDR1 SGHRS, CDR2 YFSETQ. There are 15 residues in the CDR3. The V gene end was trimmed by 0 bases and the J gene end by 4 bases; junction bases not matched to a gene: 4. CDR3 nucleotides: TGCGCCAGCAGCTTGGGTATAGCGGGGGTAGAGACCCAGTACTTC. This sequence encodes CASSLGIAGVETQYF.

The chain has TRBV6-5 and TRBJ2-7; 7 nucleotides match TRBD1. CDR1 is MNHEY, CDR2 SVGAGI, per germline. This CDR3 has 14 amino acids. V was clipped by 5 bases and J by 1 base; unmatched bases: 5. CDR3 DNA: TGTGCCAGCAGTAACCGGGACAGTTCCTACGAGCAGTACTTC. Its protein product is CASSNRDSSYEQYF.

This clone was seen a few times. CDR3 residues: CSFVTGGRTEAFF. As DNA, the CDR3 is TGCAGCTTTGTCACGGGGGGGAGGACTGAAGCTTTCTTT. V gene TRBV29-1 combines with J gene TRBJ1-1, with D possibly TRBD1 on 5 matching bases. The V end was cut by 8 bases, the J end by 5 bases, with 18 bases between. The CDR3 length is 13 residues. Germline-derived CDR1 and CDR2 are SQVTM and ANQGSEA.

The gene calls are TRBV7-9 and TRBJ1-4; possible D gene TRBD1, 5 bases. Germline V lookup: CDR1 SEHNR, CDR2 FQNEAQ (reference sequence). V lost 5 bases to trimming and J lost 4 bases, with 20 bases between them. The CDR3 extends over 17 amino acids. In nucleotides, the CDR3 is TGTGCCAGCAGCGCAGCGCAGTTTGGGGGGTATAATGAAAAACTGTTTTTT. It translates to CASSAAQFGGYNEKLFF.

The genes are TRBV5-1 and TRBJ2-1; 7 bases match TRBD1. CDR3 length: 15 amino acids. J was trimmed by 4 bases and V by 2 bases; bases with no gene match: 6. Germline V lookup: CDR1 SGHRS, CDR2 YFSETQ. The CDR3 region is CASSFGDREYNEQFF. DNA for the CDR3: TGCGCCAGCAGCTTTGGTGACAGGGAGTACAATGAGCAGTTCTTC. Variable domain in full (rest from reference TRBV5-1 and TRBJ2-1): KAGVTQTPRYLIKTRGQQVTLSCSPISGHRSVSWYQQTPGQGLQFLFEYFSETQRNKGNFPGRFSGRQFSNSRSEMNVSTLELGDSALYLCASSFGDREYNEQFFGPGTRLTVL.

V is TRBV11-2 and J is TRBJ1-3; 8 positions agree with TRBD1. The CDR3 sequence is 16 residues long. V shed 5 bases, J shed 8 bases, and the junction held 14 bases outside the gene matches. Germline assignment: CDR1 SGHAT and CDR2 FQNNGV. CDR3 in amino acids: CASSTPLTGVKHTIYF. The CDR3 bases are TGTGCCAGCAGCACCCCATTGACAGGGGTCAAACACACCATATATTTT.

The rearrangement joins TRBV19 to TRBJ2-3; 8 nucleotides match TRBD2. This CDR3 has 16 amino acids. CDR1 is LNHDA and CDR2 is SQIVND in the germline V gene (reference sequence). Unmatched junction bases numbered 7, after V lost 3 bases and J lost 2 bases. The CDR3 sequence is CASSILGGGSTDTQYF. CDR3 DNA sequence: TGTGCCAGTAGTATTCTAGGCGGGGGGTCCACAGATACGCAGTATTTT.

The chain links TRBV9 to TRBJ2-5; 7 nucleotides match TRBD1. With 4 bases clipped from V and 5 bases from J, the junction kept 5 bases outside the gene matches. Per the germline V gene, CDR1 is SGDLS and CDR2 is YYNGEE. The CDR3 has 13 amino acids. This chain's CDR3 is CASSTLDRETQYF. In nucleotides, the CDR3 is TGTGCCAGCAGCACCCTGGACAGGGAGACCCAGTACTTC.

The V and J genes are TRBV28 and TRBJ1-1; the D gene is possibly TRBD1 (5 bases). This CDR3 comprises 17 residues. Germline V gives CDR1 MDHEN, CDR2 SYDVKM. V gave up 3 bases and J gave up 0 bases, with 17 bases separating them. The CDR3 DNA reads as TGTGCCAGCAGTTTGTCTCGGAGGGAGACAGTGAACACTGAAGCTTTCTTT. This translates into CASSLSRRETVNTEAFF.

The V call is TRBV30, the J call TRBJ1-2; D not certain. The CDR3 has 12 amino acids. Trimming took 0 bases from V and 5 from J, leaving 7 bases between them. Germline-derived CDR1 and CDR2 are GTSNPN and SVGIG (reference sequence). This chain's CDR3 is CAWSVSSYGYTF. The CDR3 nucleotides are TGTGCCTGGAGTGTTAGCAGTTATGGCTACACCTTC.

This chain joins TRBV5-1 and TRBJ1-1, with D possibly being TRBD1 (5 bases). CDR1 is SGHRS and CDR2 is YFSETQ in the germline V gene. Trimming pared 0 bases from V and 7 bases from J, leaving 7 bases between. This CDR3 region has 12 residues. The CDR3 protein is CASSLGRDEAFF. The DNA of the CDR3 is TGCGCCAGCAGCTTGGGCAGGGATGAAGCTTTCTTT.

The chain uses TRBV27 and TRBJ1-5; 11 bases fit TRBD1. The V gene's germline CDR1 is MNHEY and CDR2 SMNVEV (reference sequence). This CDR3 has 15 residues. The V segment lost 4 bases and the J segment 7 bases; nucleotides outside the gene matches: 6. The CDR3 DNA is TGTGCCAGCAGTTCCGGACAGGGGGCTGAACAGCCCCAGCATTTT. This codes for CASSSGQGAEQPQHF.

The chain uses TRBV5-1 and TRBJ2-1, with a weak D call TRBD2 (6 bases). Germline assignment: CDR1 SGHRS and CDR2 YFSETQ. Between the trimmed V and J ends, which lost 2 bases and 10 bases, there was a span of 19 bases. The CDR3 is 15 residues long. The CDR3 loop reads CASSFTSGAGREQFF. The CDR3, as DNA: TGCGCCAGCAGCTTTACTAGTGGGGCGGGGCGCGAGCAGTTCTTC. Drawing the rest from reference TRBV5-1 and TRBJ2-1, the complete variable domain is KAGVTQTPRYLIKTRGQQVTLSCSPISGHRSVSWYQQTPGQGLQFLFEYFSETQRNKGNFPGRFSGRQFSNSRSEMNVSTLELGDSALYLCASSFTSGAGREQFFGPGTRLTVL.

The chain is built from TRBV9 and TRBJ2-7; 9 positions match TRBD2. In germline, CDR1 is SGDLS, CDR2 YYNGEE. With V trimmed by 0 bases and J by 3 bases, 4 bases remained unmatched. The CDR3 sequence is 15 residues long. In DNA, the CDR3 is TGTGCCAGCAGCGTAGGAGGTAGCGGGAGCTACGAGCAGTACTTC. It translates to CASSVGGSGSYEQYF.

The chain joins TRBV10-3 to TRBJ2-4, with D hard to call. This CDR3 has 12 amino acids. V gave up 0 bases and J gave up 7 bases, with 4 bases separating them. CDR1 and CDR2 from the germline V gene are ENHRY and SYGVKD. This CDR3 reads CAISESGNIQYF. The CDR3, as DNA: TGTGCCATCAGTGAGTCCGGGAACATTCAGTACTTC.

The rearrangement joins TRBV6-5 to TRBJ1-2; tentatively, D is TRBD1 (5 bases). Trimming took 0 bases from V and 7 from J, leaving 6 bases between them. The CDR3 is 12 amino acids. Per the germline V gene, CDR1 is MNHEY and CDR2 is SVGAGI. Written as DNA, the CDR3 is TGTGCCAGCAGTTACTCGGGGGGTGGCTACACCTTC. It specifies CASSYSGGGYTF.

There are a few counts of this clone. The genes are TRBV5-1 and TRBJ2-3; D is uncertain. The germline V and J ends were trimmed by 1 base and 1 base, with 10 bases remaining between them. Germline values: CDR1 SGHRS, CDR2 YFSETQ. The CDR3 runs 15 residues. Here the CDR3 reads CASSLQAHGTDTQYF. Here the CDR3 DNA reads TGCGCCAGCAGCTTGCAGGCCCACGGCACAGATACGCAGTATTTT.

The rearrangement links TRBV28 to TRBJ1-6; 9 bases are a match to TRBD1. Trimming took 6 bases from V and 7 from J; bases not matched to a gene: 4. The length of the CDR3 is 14 residues. From germline, CDR1 is MDHEN and CDR2 SYDVKM. The chain's CDR3 is CASRAGTGNSPLHF. The CDR3 DNA reads TGTGCCAGCAGGGCCGGGACAGGGAATTCACCCCTCCACTTT.

This clone was seen once. CDR3 in DNA: TGTGCCAGCAGTGACGGCGGACTAGCGGATTGCACAGATACGCAGTATTTT. It encodes CASSDGGLADCTDTQYF. This rearrangement joins TRBV6-4 to TRBJ2-3; 10 bases fit TRBD2. After removal of 2 bases from V and 1 base from J, the junction contained 6 bases not matched to a gene. Germline lookup yields CDR1 MRHNA and CDR2 SNTAGT. This CDR3 region has 17 residues.

The J gene is TRBJ2-1, the V gene TRBV11-2; TRBD2 agrees at 12 bases. V dropped 1 base and J dropped 8; count of bases not matched to a gene: 6. The germline V gene has CDR1 SGHAT and CDR2 FQNNGV. The CDR3 sequence is 16 residues long. The CDR3 DNA reads TGTGCCAGCAGCTTAGCTGGGACTAGCGGGTGGGATGAGCAGTTCTTC. Translated, it gives CASSLAGTSGWDEQFF.